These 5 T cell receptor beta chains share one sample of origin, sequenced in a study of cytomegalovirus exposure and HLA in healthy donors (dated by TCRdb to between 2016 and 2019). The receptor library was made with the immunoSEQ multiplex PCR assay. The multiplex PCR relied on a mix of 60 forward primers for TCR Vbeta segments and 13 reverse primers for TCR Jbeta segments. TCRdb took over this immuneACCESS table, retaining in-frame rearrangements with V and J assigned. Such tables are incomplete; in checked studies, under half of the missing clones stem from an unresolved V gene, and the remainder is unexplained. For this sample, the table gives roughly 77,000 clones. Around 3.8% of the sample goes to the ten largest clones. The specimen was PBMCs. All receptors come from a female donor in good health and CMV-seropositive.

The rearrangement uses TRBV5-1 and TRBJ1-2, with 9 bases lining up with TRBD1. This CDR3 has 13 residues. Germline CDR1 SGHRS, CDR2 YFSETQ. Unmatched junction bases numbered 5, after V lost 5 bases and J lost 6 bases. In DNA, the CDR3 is TGCGCCAGCAGGCGACAGGGGGATAATGGCTACACCTTC. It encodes CASRRQGDNGYTF.

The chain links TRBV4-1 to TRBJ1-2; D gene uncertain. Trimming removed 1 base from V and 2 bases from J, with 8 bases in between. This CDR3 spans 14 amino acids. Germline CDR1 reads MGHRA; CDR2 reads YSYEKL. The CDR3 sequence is CASSQGTPNYGYTF. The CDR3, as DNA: TGCGCCAGCAGCCAAGGGACTCCCAACTATGGCTACACCTTC.

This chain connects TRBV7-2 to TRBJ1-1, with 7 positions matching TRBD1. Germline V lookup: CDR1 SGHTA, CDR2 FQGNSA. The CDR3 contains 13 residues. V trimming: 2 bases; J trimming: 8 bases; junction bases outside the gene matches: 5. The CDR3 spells CASSLLQGKEAFF. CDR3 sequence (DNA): TGTGCCAGCAGCTTACTACAGGGGAAAGAAGCTTTCTTT.

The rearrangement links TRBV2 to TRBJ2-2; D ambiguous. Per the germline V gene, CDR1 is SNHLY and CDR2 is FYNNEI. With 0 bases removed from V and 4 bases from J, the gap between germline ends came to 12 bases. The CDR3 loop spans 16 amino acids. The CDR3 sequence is CASSEAQEDPTGELFF. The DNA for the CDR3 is TGTGCCAGCAGTGAAGCCCAGGAAGATCCCACCGGGGAGCTGTTTTTT.

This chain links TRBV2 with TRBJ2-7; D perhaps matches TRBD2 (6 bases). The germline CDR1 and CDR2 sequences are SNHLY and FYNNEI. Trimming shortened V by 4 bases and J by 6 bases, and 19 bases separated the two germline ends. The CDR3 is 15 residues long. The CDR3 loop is CASSGAEGLAFEQYF. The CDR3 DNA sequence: TGTGCCAGCAGTGGGGCGGAGGGGCTGGCTTTCGAGCAGTACTTC.